Each of the 11 T cell receptor beta chains below was sequenced from the same sample in a study of cytotoxic CD8 clonotypes in ibrutinib-treated CLL. The data were produced by immunoSEQ multiplex PCR, yet TCRdb's version contains in-frame clones alone and is incomplete. The table includes under 200,000 clones, 84% detected once. The material was PBMCs, obtained after 24 months of ibrutinib treatment. The receptors come from a human donor with chronic lymphocytic leukemia.

This chain connects TRBV6-5 to TRBJ1-1; D uncertain. Per germline, CDR1 MNHEY and CDR2 SVGAGI. V was pared by 0 bases and J by 6 bases, with 8 bases between. The CDR3 consists of 13 residues. The CDR3 DNA reads as TGTGCCAGCAGTTACTCAGGGTACGCTGAAGCTTTCTTT. Translated, it gives CASSYSGYAEAFF.

The chain carries TRBV4-1 and TRBJ2-7, with a tentative D call TRBD1 (6 bases). The CDR3 is 10 residues long. Trimming stripped 0 bases from V and 13 bases from J, with 7 bases between. CDR1 and CDR2 from the germline V gene are MGHRA and YSYEKL. CDR3 in DNA: TGCGCCAGCAGCCAAGAGGGGGCATACTTC. Its protein is CASSQEGAYF.

The genes are TRBV19 and TRBJ1-2, with D possibly being TRBD1 (6 bases). This CDR3 contains 15 residues. Germline V gives CDR1 LNHDA, CDR2 SQIVND (reference sequence). Trimming took 4 bases from V and 7 from J, leaving 19 bases between them. The CDR3 reads CASSRQGPTIIGYTF. The CDR3 coding sequence is TGTGCCAGTAGTAGGCAGGGGCCGACGATAATTGGCTACACCTTC.

This rearrangement joins TRBV29-1 to TRBJ2-5; 14 bases are shared with TRBD2. CDR1 and CDR2 from the germline V gene are SQVTM and ANQGSEA. With V trimmed by 7 bases and J by 4 bases, 8 bases remained unmatched. The CDR3 has 15 amino acids. The CDR3 DNA sequence: TGCAGCGGGGAGGGGACTAGCGGGAGTATAGAGACCCAGTACTTC. Protein: CSGEGTSGSIETQYF.

This chain links TRBV7-2 with TRBJ2-1; D may be TRBD2 (5 bases). This CDR3 comprises 15 residues. Trimming removed 4 bases from V and 0 bases from J, with 10 bases in between. Germline values: CDR1 SGHTA, CDR2 FQGNSA. The CDR3 spells CASSSHGGSYNEQFF. The CDR3 DNA reads as TGTGCCAGCAGCTCCCATGGAGGCTCCTACAATGAGCAGTTCTTC. The whole variable domain, remainder taken from reference TRBV7-2 and TRBJ2-1, is GAGVSQSPSNKVTEKGKDVELRCDPISGHTALYWYRQSLGQGLEFLIYFQGNSAPDKSGLPSDRFSAERTGGSVSTLTIQRTQQEDSAVYLCASSSHGGSYNEQFFGPGTRLTVL.

The chain is built from TRBV2 and TRBJ1-2; D may be TRBD1 (6 bases). The CDR3 totals 16 residues. Trimming took 8 bases from V and 8 from J, leaving 27 bases between them. Germline V CDR1 and CDR2: SNHLY, FYNNEI. In DNA, the CDR3 is TGTGCCAGCCCTGATAGGAAGGAAGGATGGGGGCTCGGCTACACCTTC. Translated, it gives CASPDRKEGWGLGYTF.

The chain uses TRBV4-3 and TRBJ1-1, with no clear D. The CDR3 length is 16 residues. V shed 0 bases and J shed 1 base, with 12 bases lying between them. Germline V CDR1 and CDR2: LGHNA, YSLEER. CDR3 region: CASSQEIGQSNTEAFF. Here the CDR3 DNA reads TGCGCCAGCAGCCAAGAAATCGGCCAGTCGAACACTGAAGCTTTCTTT.

This sequence joins TRBV11-3 and TRBJ1-1; D unclear. This CDR3 spans 13 amino acids. V was trimmed by 1 base and J by 5 bases, leaving 8 bases between them. Germline V gives CDR1 SGHNT, CDR2 YENEEA. The CDR3 DNA is TGTGCCAGCAGCTTAGTCGGCGGGACTGAAGCTTTCTTT. Translation: CASSLVGGTEAFF.

The chain links TRBV9 to TRBJ2-1; D gene ambiguous. The CDR3 length is 16 residues. Germline CDR1 is SGDLS and CDR2 is YYNGEE. V lost 1 base to trimming and J lost 3 bases, with 14 bases between them. CDR3 region: CASSVSPTTYYNEQFF. Here the CDR3 DNA reads TGTGCCAGCAGCGTATCCCCGACGACTTACTACAATGAGCAGTTCTTC. The variable domain in full, completed from reference TRBV9 and TRBJ2-1, reads DSGVTQTPKHLITATGQRVTLRCSPRSGDLSVYWYQQSLDQGLQFLIQYYNGEERAKGNILERFSAQQFPDLHSELNLSSLELGDSALYFCASSVSPTTYYNEQFFGPGTRLTVL.

Worth noting for this clone: This CDR3 is also generated by other DNA sequences in the sample. The V call is TRBV27, the J call TRBJ1-3; D is possibly TRBD1 (5 bases). The V and J ends lost 6 bases and 0 bases respectively, with 12 bases between them. From germline, CDR1 is MNHEY and CDR2 SMNVEV (reference sequence). This CDR3 spans 15 amino acids. The CDR3, as DNA: TGTGCCAGCAGCCTTACAGGTGTCTCTGGAAACACCATATATTTT. Amino acid sequence: CASSLTGVSGNTIYF.

V and J are TRBV6-1 and TRBJ2-7, with 7 bases fitting TRBD1. V gave up 4 bases and J gave up 2 bases; unmatched junction bases: 5. This CDR3 is 14 amino acids long. Germline loops: CDR1 MNHNS, CDR2 SASEGT. CDR3 sequence (DNA): TGTGCCAGCAGTGTCGACAGGGTAACCTACGAGCAGTACTTC. Its protein product is CASSVDRVTYEQYF.